Listed below are T cell receptor beta chains from one sample, sequenced in a study of Ad26.COV2.S vaccination and SARS-CoV-2 variants. Measured with immunoSEQ multiplex PCR; TCRdb has only the in-frame clones, and not every one. Of 300,000 to 500,000 clones listed, around nine tenths were seen once; the top ten hold 3.5%. This material consisted of peripheral blood, taken in a trial of Ad26.COV2.S vaccine versus placebo. These receptors came from a person between 18 and 60 years old who received the Ad26.COV2.S COVID-19 vaccine or a placebo. Each CDR3 is given with its conserved first and last residue. The D gene is left open where the match is weak. Clone size is stated in some rows and not others, as once, few, many or a class when expanded.

TRBV6-5	TRBJ1-2	once	TRBD1	TGTGCCAGCAGCCAAGGGACAGGAGCCTTGTATGGCTACACCTTC	CASSQGTGALYGYTF
TRBV5-6	TRBJ2-1	-	TRBD1	TGTGCCAGCAGCTTGGTAGGACAGGGTTTGTACAATGAGCAGTTCTTC	CASSLVGQGLYNEQFF
TRBV5-6	TRBJ2-2	-	-	TGTGCCAGCAGCTTTAGTAGTCAATTCGGGGAGCTGTTTTTT	CASSFSSQFGELFF
TRBV5-1	TRBJ1-4	-	-	TGCGCCAGCAGCTGGGGGGCAGAGGATGGTGAAAAACTGTTTTTT	CASSWGAEDGEKLFF
TRBV6-5	TRBJ1-5	-	TRBD1	TGTGCCAGCAGTCTGGACAGGGGTAAGCCCCAGCATTTT	CASSLDRGKPQHF
TRBV5-1	TRBJ1-2	-	-	TGCGCCAGCAGCTTGGCCGAGACAAGGAATGGCTACACCTTC	CASSLAETRNGYTF
TRBV5-1	TRBJ2-3	-	-	TGCGCCAGCCACACTAGTCCCCAACCTAGCACAGATACGCAGTATTTT	CASHTSPQPSTDTQYF
TRBV4-1	TRBJ1-4	-	-	TGCGCCAGCAGCCGTACTAATTTTCTAAGCGCAACTAATGAAAAACTGTTTTTT	CASSRTNFLSATNEKLFF
TRBV7-8	TRBJ2-5	-	-	TGTGCCAGCAGCCGCCGACAGATCGAAGAGACCCAGTACTTC	CASSRRQIEETQYF
TRBV5-5	TRBJ2-5	-	TRBD2	TGTGCCAGCAGCTTGGGTACTAGCGGGGGCGAGACCCAGTACTTC	CASSLGTSGGETQYF
TRBV5-4	TRBJ2-2	-	-	TGTGCCAGCAGTTTTACTGCCACCGGGGAGCTGTTTTTT	CASSFTATGELFF
TRBV7-2	TRBJ1-1	-	TRBD1	TGTGCCAGCAGCTTATCAGGACAGGGGAACACTGAAGCTTTCTTT	CASSLSGQGNTEAFF
TRBV11-2	TRBJ1-2	once	TRBD1	TGTGCCAGCAGCCCACAGGGGGCCGGAGGCTACACCTTC	CASSPQGAGGYTF
TRBV3-1/TRBV3-2	TRBJ2-7	-	-	TGTGCCAGCAGCCAAGGTCAGTTGCAGGCGGACTACGAGCAGTACTTC	CASSQGQLQADYEQYF
TRBV2	TRBJ2-2	-	-	TGTGCCAGCAGTGTAACAGGGATATCCACCGGGGAGCTGTTTTTT	CASSVTGISTGELFF
TRBV5-1	TRBJ1-1	-	TRBD1	TGCGCCAGCAGCCCTCGGACAGGGGTGATGAACACTGAAGCTTTCTTT	CASSPRTGVMNTEAFF
TRBV24-1	TRBJ2-5	once	TRBD1	TGTGCCACCAGTGATTCCCAGGGGGAAGAGACCCAGTACTTC	CATSDSQGEETQYF
TRBV7-9	TRBJ1-5	-	TRBD1	TGTGCCAGCAGCTCGAGCGGGACAGGGAACCAGCCCCAGCATTTT	CASSSSGTGNQPQHF
TRBV27	TRBJ2-6	-	-	TGTGCCAGCAGTTTCCGGGACGGAGGTGCTGGGGCCAACGTCCTGACTTTC	CASSFRDGGAGANVLTF
TRBV5-5	TRBJ2-7	-	-	TGTGCCAGCAGCTTGTCGGGGCCATCCGAGCAGTACTTC	CASSLSGPSEQYF
TRBV14	TRBJ2-1	-	-	TGTGCCAGCAGCCCGGGACCCGCCTCGGATGAGCAGTTCTTC	CASSPGPASDEQFF
TRBV2	TRBJ1-3	-	-	TGTGCCAGCTCCTCTTCCCGGGGCGGAAACACCATATATTTT	CASSSSRGGNTIYF
TRBV4-3	TRBJ2-1	once	TRBD2	TGCGCCAGCAGCCAGGGAACTAGCGGGGCCTACAATGAGCAGTTCTTC	CASSQGTSGAYNEQFF
TRBV7-9	TRBJ1-3	-	-	TGTGCCAGCAGCCCTAGTTACGGGGCTGGAAACACCATATATTTT	CASSPSYGAGNTIYF
TRBV2	TRBJ1-1	-	-	TGTGCCAGCAAATACGGATCGAACACTGAAGCTTTCTTT	CASKYGSNTEAFF
TRBV6-2/TRBV6-3	TRBJ1-5	-	-	-	CASSTSTGWQPQHF
TRBV7-5	TRBJ1-2	-	-	TGTGTCAGAAGTTCCGGGACAGGGAACTATGGCTACACCTTC	CVRSSGTGNYGYTF
TRBV11-1	TRBJ2-3	-	TRBD1	TGTGCCAGCAGCTTAGGACAGGGTGCAGATACGCAGTATTTT	CASSLGQGADTQYF
TRBV5-1	TRBJ2-1	-	TRBD1	TGCGCCAGCAGGGGACAGGGCTCCTACAATGAGCAGTTCTTC	CASRGQGSYNEQFF
TRBV19	TRBJ1-2	-	TRBD1	TGTGCCACAGGGGGGGCGTCGAGAGGCTATGGCTACACCTTC	CATGGASRGYGYTF
TRBV4-1	TRBJ2-5	-	TRBD1	TGCGCCAGCAGCCATCCGGGACAGGGACGGCCGACCCAGTACTTC	CASSHPGQGRPTQYF
TRBV29-1	TRBJ1-1	-	TRBD1	TGCAGCGCCCGACAGGGGGCGCCGGTCACTGAAGCTTTCTTT	CSARQGAPVTEAFF
TRBV4-1	TRBJ1-2	-	-	TGCGCCAGCAGCCAAGTCTGGACAGAGTGGGTCACCTTC	CASSQVWTEWVTF
TRBV7-2	TRBJ1-2	once	-	TGTGCCAGCAGCTTAGCTTTTTCGACAGACGGCTACACCTTC	CASSLAFSTDGYTF
TRBV5-8	TRBJ1-4	-	-	TGTGCCAGCAGCCGGGGCCGTCTGGGTGAAAAACTGTTTTTT	CASSRGRLGEKLFF
TRBV4-1	TRBJ1-2	once	TRBD1	TGCGCCAGCAGCCAGGCGACCGGGACAGCAAGTAACTATGGCTACACCTTC	CASSQATGTASNYGYTF
TRBV19	TRBJ2-5	-	TRBD1	TGTGCCAGTAGTCCGGGACAGGGGGGGGCAGAGACCCAGTACTTC	CASSPGQGGAETQYF